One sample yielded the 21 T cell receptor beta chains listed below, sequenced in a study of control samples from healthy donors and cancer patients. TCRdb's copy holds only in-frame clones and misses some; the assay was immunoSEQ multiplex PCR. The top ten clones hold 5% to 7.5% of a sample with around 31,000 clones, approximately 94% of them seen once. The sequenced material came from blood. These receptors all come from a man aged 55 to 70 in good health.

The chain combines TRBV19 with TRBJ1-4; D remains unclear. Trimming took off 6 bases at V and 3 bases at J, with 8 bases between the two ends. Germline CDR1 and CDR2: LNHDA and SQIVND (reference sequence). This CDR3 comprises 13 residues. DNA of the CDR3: TGTGCCAGTAGGGGGATGGCTAATGAAAAACTGTTTTTT. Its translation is CASRGMANEKLFF.

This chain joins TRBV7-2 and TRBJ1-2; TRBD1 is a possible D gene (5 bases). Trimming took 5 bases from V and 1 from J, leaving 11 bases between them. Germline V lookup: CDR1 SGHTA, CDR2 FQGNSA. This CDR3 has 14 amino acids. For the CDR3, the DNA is TGTGCCAGCAGCCTCCGGGGGGTTAACTATGGCTACACCTTC. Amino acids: CASSLRGVNYGYTF.

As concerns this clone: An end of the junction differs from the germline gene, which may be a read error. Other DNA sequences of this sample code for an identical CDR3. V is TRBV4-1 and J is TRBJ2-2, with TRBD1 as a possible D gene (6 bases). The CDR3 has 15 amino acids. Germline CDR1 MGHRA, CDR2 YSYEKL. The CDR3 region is CASGQGGRYTGELFF. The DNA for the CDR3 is TGCGCCAGCGGCCAAGGGGGAAGGTACACCGGGGAGCTGTTTTTT.

The CDR3 nucleotides are TGCAGCATAGGACAGGGGTTGGATGGCTACACCTTC. This sequence encodes CSIGQGLDGYTF. V usage is TRBV29-1 and J usage is TRBJ1-2; 9 bases match TRBD1. The CDR3 consists of 12 residues. The J segment lost 6 bases and the V segment lost 8 bases, leaving 7 bases of the junction unmatched. The germline CDR1 and CDR2 sequences are SQVTM and ANQGSEA.

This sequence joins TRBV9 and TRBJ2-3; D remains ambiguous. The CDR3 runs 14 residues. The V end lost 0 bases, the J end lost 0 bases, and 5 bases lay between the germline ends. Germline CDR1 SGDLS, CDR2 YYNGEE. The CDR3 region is CASSVGGSTDTQYF. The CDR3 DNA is TGTGCCAGCAGCGTAGGTGGCAGCACAGATACGCAGTATTTT.

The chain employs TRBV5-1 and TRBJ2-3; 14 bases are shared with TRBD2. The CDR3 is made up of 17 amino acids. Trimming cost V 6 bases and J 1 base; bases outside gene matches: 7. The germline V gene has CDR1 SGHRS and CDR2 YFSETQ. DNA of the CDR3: TGCGCCAGCACGGGACTAGCGGGGGCCCGAGGCACAGATACGCAGTATTTT. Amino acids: CASTGLAGARGTDTQYF. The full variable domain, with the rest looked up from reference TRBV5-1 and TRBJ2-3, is KAGVTQTPRYLIKTRGQQVTLSCSPISGHRSVSWYQQTPGQGLQFLFEYFSETQRNKGNFPGRFSGRQFSNSRSEMNVSTLELGDSALYLCASTGLAGARGTDTQYFGPGTRLTVL.

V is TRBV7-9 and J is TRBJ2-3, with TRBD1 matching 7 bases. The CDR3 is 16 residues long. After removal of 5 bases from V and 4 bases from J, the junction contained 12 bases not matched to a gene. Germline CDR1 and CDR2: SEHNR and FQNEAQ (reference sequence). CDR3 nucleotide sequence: TGTGCCAGCAGCCGACAGGGTTCGGGTTCTTCAGATACGCAGTATTTT. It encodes CASSRQGSGSSDTQYF.

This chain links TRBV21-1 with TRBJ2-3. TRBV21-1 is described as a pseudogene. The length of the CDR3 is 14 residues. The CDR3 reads CASSNLLGTDTQYF. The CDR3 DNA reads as TGTGCCAGCAGCAACCTTTTGGGCACAGATACGCAGTATTTT.

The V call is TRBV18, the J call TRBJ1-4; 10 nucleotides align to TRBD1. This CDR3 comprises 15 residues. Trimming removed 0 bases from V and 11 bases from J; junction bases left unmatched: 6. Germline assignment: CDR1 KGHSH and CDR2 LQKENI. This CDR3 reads CASSPPGQGIEKLFF. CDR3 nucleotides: TGTGCCAGCTCACCACCGGGACAGGGGATTGAGAAACTGTTTTTT.

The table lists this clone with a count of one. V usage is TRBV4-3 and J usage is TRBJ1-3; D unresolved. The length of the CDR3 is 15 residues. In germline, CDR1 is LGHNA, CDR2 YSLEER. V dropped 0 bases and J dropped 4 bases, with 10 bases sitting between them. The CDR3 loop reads CASSQDGTLGNTIYF. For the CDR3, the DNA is TGCGCCAGCAGCCAAGATGGAACGTTAGGAAACACCATATATTTT.

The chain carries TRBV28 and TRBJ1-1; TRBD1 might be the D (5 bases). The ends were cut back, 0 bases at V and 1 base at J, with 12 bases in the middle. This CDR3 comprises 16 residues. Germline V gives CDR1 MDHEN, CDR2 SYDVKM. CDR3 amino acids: CASSLWGVQGNTEAFF. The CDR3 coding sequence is TGTGCCAGCAGTTTATGGGGGGTGCAGGGGAACACTGAAGCTTTCTTT.

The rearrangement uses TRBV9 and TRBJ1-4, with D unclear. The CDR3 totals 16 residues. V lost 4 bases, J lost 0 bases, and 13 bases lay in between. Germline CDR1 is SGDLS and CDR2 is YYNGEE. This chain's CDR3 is CASSLGVIATNEKLFF. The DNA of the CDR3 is TGTGCCAGCAGCTTGGGAGTCATTGCAACTAATGAAAAACTGTTTTTT.

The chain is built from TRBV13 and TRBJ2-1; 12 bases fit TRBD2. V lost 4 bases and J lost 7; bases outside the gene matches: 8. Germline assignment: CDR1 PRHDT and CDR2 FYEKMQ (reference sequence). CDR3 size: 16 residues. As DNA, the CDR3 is TGTGCCAGCAGCTCGAAGACTAGCGGGGGTTCTAATGAGCAGTTCTTC. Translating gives CASSSKTSGGSNEQFF.

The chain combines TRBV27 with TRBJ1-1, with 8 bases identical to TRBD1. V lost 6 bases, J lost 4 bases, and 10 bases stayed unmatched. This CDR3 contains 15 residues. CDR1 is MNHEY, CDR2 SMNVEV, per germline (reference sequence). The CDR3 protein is CASSRQGRLTTEAFF. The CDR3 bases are TGTGCCAGCAGCCGACAGGGGCGGTTGACCACTGAAGCTTTCTTT.

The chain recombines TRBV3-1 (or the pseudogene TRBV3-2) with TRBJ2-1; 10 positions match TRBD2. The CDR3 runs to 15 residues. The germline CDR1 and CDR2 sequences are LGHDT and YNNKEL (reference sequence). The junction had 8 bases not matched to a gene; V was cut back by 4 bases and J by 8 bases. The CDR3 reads CASSPLGLASDEQFF. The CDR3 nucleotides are TGTGCCAGCAGCCCCTTGGGACTAGCGAGCGATGAGCAGTTCTTC.

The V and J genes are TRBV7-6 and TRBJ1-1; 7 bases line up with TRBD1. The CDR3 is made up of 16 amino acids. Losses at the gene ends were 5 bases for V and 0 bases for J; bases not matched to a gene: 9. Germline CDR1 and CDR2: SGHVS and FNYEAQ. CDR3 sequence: CASSQGVGWMNTEAFF. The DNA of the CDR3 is TGTGCCAGCAGCCAGGGGGTAGGATGGATGAACACTGAAGCTTTCTTT. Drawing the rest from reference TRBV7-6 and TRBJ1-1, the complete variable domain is GAGVSQSPRYKVTKRGQDVALRCDPISGHVSLYWYRQALGQGPEFLTYFNYEAQQDKSGLPNDRFSAERPEGSISTLTIQRTEQRDSAMYRCASSQGVGWMNTEAFFGQGTRLTVV.

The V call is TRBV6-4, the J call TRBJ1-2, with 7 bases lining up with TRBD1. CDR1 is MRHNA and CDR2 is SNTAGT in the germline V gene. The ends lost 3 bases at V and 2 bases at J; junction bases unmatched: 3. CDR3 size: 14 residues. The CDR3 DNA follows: TGTGCCAGCAGTGAGAGACAGGGAAACTATGGCTACACCTTC. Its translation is CASSERQGNYGYTF.

This CDR3 is CASSLWRGQAARPEAFF. The CDR3 DNA reads TGCGCCAGCAGCTTGTGGCGAGGACAGGCGGCCCGACCTGAAGCTTTCTTT. V usage is TRBV5-1 and J usage is TRBJ1-1; TRBD1 aligns across 7 bases. Trimming at V came to 1 base and at J to 6 bases, leaving 15 bases not matched to a gene. CDR3 length equals 17 residues. Germline V gene sequence: CDR1 SGHRS, CDR2 YFSETQ.

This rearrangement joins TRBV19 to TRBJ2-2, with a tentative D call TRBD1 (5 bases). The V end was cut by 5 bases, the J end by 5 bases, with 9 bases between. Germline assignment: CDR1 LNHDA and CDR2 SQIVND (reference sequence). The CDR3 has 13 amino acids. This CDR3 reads CASSQGGTGELFF. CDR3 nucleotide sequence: TGTGCCAGTAGTCAGGGTGGGACCGGGGAGCTGTTTTTT.

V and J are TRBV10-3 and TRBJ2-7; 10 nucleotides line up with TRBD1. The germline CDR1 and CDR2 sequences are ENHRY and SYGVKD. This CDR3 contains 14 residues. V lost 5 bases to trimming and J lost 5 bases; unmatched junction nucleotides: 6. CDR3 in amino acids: CAISPGQGVNEQYF. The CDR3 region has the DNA TGTGCCATCAGTCCCGGACAGGGGGTCAACGAGCAGTACTTC.

The DNA of the CDR3 is TGTGCCAGCAGCTCGGGACTTTCTAAAGCTTTCTTT. Its translation is CASSSGLSKAFF. This chain uses TRBV7-2 with TRBJ1-1; TRBD1 might be the D (5 bases). The V gene lost 4 bases and the J gene lost 9 bases, with 12 bases spanning the gap. Germline CDR1 SGHTA, CDR2 FQGNSA. The CDR3 covers 12 residues.